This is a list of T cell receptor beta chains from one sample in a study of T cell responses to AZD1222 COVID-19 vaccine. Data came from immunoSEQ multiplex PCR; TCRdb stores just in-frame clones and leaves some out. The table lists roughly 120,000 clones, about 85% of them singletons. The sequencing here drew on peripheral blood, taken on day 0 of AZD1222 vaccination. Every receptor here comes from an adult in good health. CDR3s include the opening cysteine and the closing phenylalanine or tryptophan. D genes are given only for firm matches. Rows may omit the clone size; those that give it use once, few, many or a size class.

TGTGCCAGTAGTATAGATCTGACTGAAGCTTTCTTT CASSIDLTEAFF TRBJ1-1 TRBV19 few -
TGTGCCAGCAGCTTGGATCCTGGGGGTGAGACCCAGTACTTC CASSLDPGGETQYF TRBJ2-5 TRBV5-4 - -
TGTGCCAGCAGTGCTCAGGGATACGAGCAGTACTTC CASSAQGYEQYF TRBJ2-7 TRBV12-3/TRBV12-4 - -
TGTGCCAGCAGTCTCGAGCGGAGGTTCGGAAACATTCAGTACTTC CASSLERRFGNIQYF TRBJ2-4 TRBV28 - -
TGTGCCATCAGTCAGCCAGGCAGCTATGGCTACACCTTC CAISQPGSYGYTF TRBJ1-2 TRBV10-3 - -
TGTGCCAGCAGCCCCCTAGGTACAGGGAAAAACTATGGCTACACCTTC CASSPLGTGKNYGYTF TRBJ1-2 TRBV28 once -
TGCACCAGCAGCCAAGAGGGACTAGCGGACCCCTACGAGCAGTACTTC CTSSQEGLADPYEQYF TRBJ2-7 TRBV1 few -
TGTGCCAGCTGCGGGGTCCAATCTGGGGCCAACGTCCTGACTTTC CASCGVQSGANVLTF TRBJ2-6 TRBV6-5 - -
TGTGCCAGCAGCCCCGGGACTAGCGGGGGTGGAGATACGCAGTATTTT CASSPGTSGGGDTQYF TRBJ2-3 TRBV4-2 - TRBD2
TGTGCCAGCAGAACCGGGACAGGGGCAAATAGCAATCAGCCCCAGCATTTT CASRTGTGANSNQPQHF TRBJ1-5 TRBV28 - TRBD1
TGTGCCAGCAGCCGGAAGGAGGGTACGGGGTGGCCCCAGCATTTT CASSRKEGTGWPQHF TRBJ1-5 TRBV7-8 once -
TGTGCCAGCAGCCTGACCGGCTCCTATAATTCACCCCTCCACTTT CASSLTGSYNSPLHF TRBJ1-6 TRBV5-4 - -
TGTGCAAGTCGCTTTCCCGGGAGCTTTTGCCCCGACGAGCAGTACTTC CASRFPGSFCPDEQYF TRBJ2-7 TRBV12-2 - -
TGTGCCAGCAGCCAAGGGGGGGTGGGATGGACTGAAGCTTTCTTT CASSQGGVGWTEAFF TRBJ1-1 TRBV3-1/TRBV3-2 - -
TGTGCCAGTAGTATACCCGGGTACGAACGGACCATATATTTT CASSIPGYERTIYF TRBJ1-3 TRBV19 - -
TGTGCCAGCAGCAGCGACAGGATTCCTAATGAAAAACTGTTTTTT CASSSDRIPNEKLFF TRBJ1-4 TRBV7-8 - -
TGTGCCAGCAGCTCCCCGGGGAGTAGTGTCGGGGAGCTGTTTTTT CASSSPGSSVGELFF TRBJ2-2 TRBV7-8 - -
TGTGCCAGCAGCTTAAGCCAGGGCTACAATGAGCAGTTCTTC CASSLSQGYNEQFF TRBJ2-1 TRBV7-3 - -
TGCGCCAGCAGCTTGGGCGTGGGGGGGAATTCACCCCTCCACTTT CASSLGVGGNSPLHF TRBJ1-6 TRBV5-1 - -
TGTGCCAGCGTGGACAGGCAAGAGACCCAGTACTTC CASVDRQETQYF TRBJ2-5 TRBV27 - TRBD1
TGTGCCAGCAGAACGGCAGGGGGTCGTGGCTACACCTTC CASRTAGGRGYTF TRBJ1-2 TRBV12-3/TRBV12-4 few TRBD1
TGTGCCAGCAGCCACAGGGGGGCAACTAATGAAAAACTGTTTTTT CASSHRGATNEKLFF TRBJ1-4 TRBV2 - TRBD1
TGTGCCAGCAGTTCCCTCCGCACTGAAGCTTTCTTT CASSSLRTEAFF TRBJ1-1 TRBV6-6 - -
TGTGCCAGCAGTCCAGGGTGGGATTCACCCCTCCACTTT CASSPGWDSPLHF TRBJ1-6 TRBV27 - -
TGTGCCAGCAGTTACGGGGGGAGGAGTACCGGGGAGCTGTTTTTT CASSYGGRSTGELFF TRBJ2-2 TRBV6-5 - -